A single sample gave rise to the 17 T cell receptor beta chains below, sequenced in a study of shared clonotypes between healthy human individuals. CD45RO-negative CD8 cells positively selected for CCR7 made up the naive population, which excluded terminally differentiated effector memory CD45RA+ cells. Only in-frame clones appear in the TCRdb table, and some are missing; sequencing was by immunoSEQ multiplex PCR. The table shows around 650,000 clones, with around 96% occurring only once. Sequenced input: naive CD8+ T cells sorted from blood. These receptors all come from a woman aged 25 to 45 in good health.

This clone is a singleton in its sample. Written as DNA, the CDR3 is TGTGCCAGCAGCTCTACTAGCGGTAACTCCTACAATGAGCAGTTCTTC. The encoded protein is CASSSTSGNSYNEQFF. The chain joins TRBV7-6 to TRBJ2-1; TRBD2 matches 8 bases. The CDR3 loop spans 16 amino acids. J was trimmed by 0 bases and V by 4 bases; bases with no gene match: 5. Germline CDR1 is SGHVS and CDR2 is FNYEAQ.

The chain combines TRBV11-2 with TRBJ2-7; D tentatively fits TRBD1 or TRBD2 (5 bases each). V was trimmed by 3 bases and J by 3 bases, leaving 12 bases between them. The V gene's germline CDR1 is SGHAT and CDR2 FQNNGV. The CDR3 totals 14 residues. CDR3 in amino acids: CASSFGASHYEQYF. The CDR3 coding sequence is TGTGCCAGCAGCTTCGGGGCAAGTCACTACGAGCAGTACTTC.

The chain combines TRBV7-6 with TRBJ2-7; the D gene is possibly TRBD1 (5 bases). The V and J ends lost 1 base and 4 bases respectively, with 8 bases between them. The CDR3 contains 13 residues. Germline V gene lookup returns CDR1 SGHVS and CDR2 FNYEAQ. The CDR3 here is CASSLGTYYEQYF. DNA of the CDR3: TGTGCCAGCAGCTTAGGGACATATTACGAGCAGTACTTC.

V gene TRBV7-8 combines with J gene TRBJ2-7, with 8 bases fitting TRBD1. Trimming took 1 base from V and 2 from J; bases not matched to a gene: 1. The CDR3 sequence is 14 residues long. Germline V CDR1 and CDR2: SGHVS, FQNEAQ. The CDR3 reads CASSLGTGTYEQYF. The CDR3 region has the DNA TGTGCCAGCAGCTTAGGGACAGGGACCTACGAGCAGTACTTC. The variable domain in full, completed from reference TRBV7-8 and TRBJ2-7, reads GAGVSQSPRYKVAKRGQDVALRCDPISGHVSLFWYQQALGQGPEFLTYFQNEAQLDKSGLPSDRFFAERPEGSVSTLKIQRTQQEDSAVYLCASSLGTGTYEQYFGPGTRLTVT.

This clone appeared a single time. The chain has TRBV25-1 and TRBJ2-7, with D possibly TRBD2 on 5 matching bases. The germline V gene has CDR1 MGHDK and CDR2 SYGVNS. CDR3 size: 12 residues. V was cut by 6 bases and J by 3 bases, with 9 bases left in between. The CDR3 DNA reads TGTGCCAGCAGCCACAGCGGCTACGAGCAGTACTTC. As protein: CASSHSGYEQYF.

The rearrangement links TRBV19 to TRBJ2-1; perhaps TRBD1 as D (5 bases). V lost 0 bases, J lost 0 bases, and 15 bases lay in between. Germline V gene lookup returns CDR1 LNHDA and CDR2 SQIVND (reference sequence). The CDR3 consists of 18 residues. DNA of the CDR3: TGTGCCAGTAGTATAGATTCCCCTAGGGGTTACTCCTACAATGAGCAGTTCTTC. Amino acid sequence: CASSIDSPRGYSYNEQFF.

The chain couples TRBV7-9 to TRBJ2-7; D is tentatively TRBD1 or TRBD2 (5 bases each). The germline V and J ends were trimmed by 5 bases and 2 bases, with 19 bases remaining between them. CDR1 is SEHNR and CDR2 is FQNEAQ in the germline V gene (reference sequence). The CDR3 loop spans 16 amino acids. Here the CDR3 DNA reads TGTGCCAGCAGCAAGTCCCGGGACCACTATACCTACGAGCAGTACTTC. Protein sequence: CASSKSRDHYTYEQYF.

This clone occurred once. The chain carries TRBV21-1 and TRBJ2-7; the D call in the table, TRBD2, was not verified against the DNA. TRBV21-1 is a recognized pseudogene. This CDR3 comprises 11 residues. The CDR3 DNA sequence: TGTGCCAGCAGCAAATACTACGAGCAGTACTTC. Encoded protein: CASSKYYEQYF.

The V and J genes are TRBV11-2 and TRBJ1-1, with 7 bases matching TRBD1. Germline trimming cut 5 bases from V and 2 bases from J; bases unmatched to any gene: 17. The CDR3 spans 18 residues. Germline loops: CDR1 SGHAT, CDR2 FQNNGV. The CDR3: CASSVPQGMTGINTEAFF. DNA of the CDR3: TGTGCCAGCAGCGTTCCCCAAGGAATGACAGGGATAAACACTGAAGCTTTCTTT.

DNA of the CDR3: TGTGCCACCCGGGACAGGGGTGTTGGGACTGAAGCTTTCTTT. This encodes CATRDRGVGTEAFF. The gene calls are TRBV27 and TRBJ1-1; 10 nucleotides agree with TRBD1. CDR1 and CDR2 from the germline V gene are MNHEY and SMNVEV (reference sequence). This CDR3 spans 14 amino acids. V trimming: 10 bases; J trimming: 5 bases; junction bases outside the gene matches: 10.

The V gene is TRBV30, the J gene TRBJ2-1; either TRBD1 or TRBD2 may fit D (5 bases each). There are 12 residues in the CDR3. Per germline, CDR1 GTSNPN and CDR2 SVGIG (reference sequence). V lost 3 bases and J lost 6, with 9 bases in between. The CDR3: CAWRSGTNEQFF. CDR3 bases: TGTGCCTGGAGGTCCGGGACCAATGAGCAGTTCTTC.

V and J are TRBV6-5 and TRBJ2-5; no firm D call. Looked up from germline, CDR1 is MNHEY and CDR2 is SVGAGI. The CDR3 extends over 16 amino acids. V was clipped by 4 bases and J by 2 bases, with 17 bases between them. The CDR3 sequence: CASSLYNGPKQETQYF. CDR3 sequence (DNA): TGTGCCAGCAGTTTGTATAACGGACCCAAACAAGAGACCCAGTACTTC.

The rearrangement joins TRBV2 to TRBJ2-7; D unclear. Germline-derived CDR1 and CDR2 are SNHLY and FYNNEI. The CDR3 has 15 residues. The V end lost 1 base, the J end lost 0 bases, and 10 bases lay between the germline ends. The CDR3 coding sequence is TGTGCCAGCAGTGAAGGCCTATCCGCCTCCTACGAGCAGTACTTC. Encoded protein: CASSEGLSASYEQYF.

This sequence joins TRBV7-9 and TRBJ2-4, with a possible D match to TRBD1 (5 bases). V lost 5 bases and J 0 bases, leaving 20 bases between the germline ends. The CDR3 spans 18 residues. Germline CDR1 is SEHNR and CDR2 is FQNEAQ (reference sequence). The CDR3 nucleotides are TGTGCCAGCAGCCTCCAGGGTTCACTATCGCGAGCCAAAAACATTCAGTACTTC. Its protein product is CASSLQGSLSRAKNIQYF.

This sequence joins TRBV7-8 and TRBJ2-2; D gene unclear. The V end lost 5 bases, the J end lost 7 bases, and 20 bases lay between the germline ends. CDR1 and CDR2 (germline): SGHVS, FQNEAQ. This CDR3 contains 16 residues. CDR3 sequence (DNA): TGTGCCAGCAGCCCACGACCTGGGCAGCGTCACGGGGAGCTGTTTTTT. Its translation is CASSPRPGQRHGELFF. Full variable domain (missing parts from reference TRBV7-8 and TRBJ2-2): GAGVSQSPRYKVAKRGQDVALRCDPISGHVSLFWYQQALGQGPEFLTYFQNEAQLDKSGLPSDRFFAERPEGSVSTLKIQRTQQEDSAVYLCASSPRPGQRHGELFFGEGSRLTVL.

The CDR3 loop reads CARRLYEQYF. The CDR3 DNA reads TGTGCCAGGAGGTTGTACGAGCAGTACTTC. The chain employs TRBV6-6 and TRBJ2-7, with unresolved D. There are 10 residues in the CDR3. Looked up from germline, CDR1 is MNHNY and CDR2 is SVGAGI (reference sequence). The germline V and J ends were trimmed by 9 bases and 4 bases, with 7 bases remaining between them.

This clone was seen a single time. The J gene is TRBJ2-7, the V gene TRBV30; D call uncertain. The V and J ends lost 0 bases and 0 bases respectively, with 9 bases between them. The CDR3 length is 14 residues. The germline CDR1 and CDR2 sequences are GTSNPN and SVGIG (reference sequence). CDR3 sequence: CAWSVGESSYEQYF. The CDR3, as DNA: TGTGCCTGGAGTGTCGGAGAGAGCTCCTACGAGCAGTACTTC. The variable domain in full, with the rest retrieved from reference TRBV30 and TRBJ2-7, is SQTIHQWPATLVQPVGSPLSLECTVEGTSNPNLYWYRQAAGRGLQLLFYSVGIGQISSEVPQNLSASRPQDRQFILSSKKLLLSDSGFYLCAWSVGESSYEQYFGPGTRLTVT.